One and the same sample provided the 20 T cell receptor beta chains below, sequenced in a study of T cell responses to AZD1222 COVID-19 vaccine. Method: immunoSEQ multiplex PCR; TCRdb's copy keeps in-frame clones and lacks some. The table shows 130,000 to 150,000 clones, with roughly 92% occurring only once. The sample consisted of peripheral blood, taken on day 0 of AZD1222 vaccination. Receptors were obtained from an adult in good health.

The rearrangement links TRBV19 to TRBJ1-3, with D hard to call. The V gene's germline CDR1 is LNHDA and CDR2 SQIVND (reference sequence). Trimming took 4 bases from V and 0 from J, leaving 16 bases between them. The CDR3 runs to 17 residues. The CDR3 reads CASSKVPVQYSGNTIYF. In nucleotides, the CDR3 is TGTGCCAGTAGTAAAGTGCCGGTTCAGTACTCTGGAAACACCATATATTTT.

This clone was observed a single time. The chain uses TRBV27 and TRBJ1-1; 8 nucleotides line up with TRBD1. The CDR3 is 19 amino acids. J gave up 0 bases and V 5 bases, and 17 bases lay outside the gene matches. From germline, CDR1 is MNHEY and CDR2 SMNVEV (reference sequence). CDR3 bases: TGTGCCAGCAGTCTATTATCCGGGACAGGCTTGAGCATGAACACTGAAGCTTTCTTT. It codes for CASSLLSGTGLSMNTEAFF.

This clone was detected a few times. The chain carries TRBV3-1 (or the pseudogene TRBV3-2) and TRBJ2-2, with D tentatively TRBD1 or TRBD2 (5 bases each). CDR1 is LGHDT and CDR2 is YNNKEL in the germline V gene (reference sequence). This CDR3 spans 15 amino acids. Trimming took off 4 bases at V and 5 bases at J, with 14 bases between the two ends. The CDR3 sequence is CASSRGPLETGELFF. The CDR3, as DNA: TGTGCCAGCAGCCGGGGACCCCTGGAAACCGGGGAGCTGTTTTTT.

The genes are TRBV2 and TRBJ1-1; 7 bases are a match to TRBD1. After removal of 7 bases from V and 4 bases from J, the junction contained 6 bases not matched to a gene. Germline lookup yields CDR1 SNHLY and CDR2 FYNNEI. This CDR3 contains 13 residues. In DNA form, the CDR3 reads TGTGCCAGCACCATCAGGGGGAGCACTGAAGCTTTCTTT. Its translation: CASTIRGSTEAFF.

CDR3 region: CASSWSFETQYF. In DNA, the CDR3 is TGTGCCAGCAGTTGGTCTTTTGAGACCCAGTACTTC. The genes are TRBV6-5 and TRBJ2-5; D call uncertain. Germline V gene lookup returns CDR1 MNHEY and CDR2 SVGAGI. Trimming stripped 4 bases from V and 5 bases from J, with 8 bases between. The CDR3 covers 12 residues.

CDR3 nucleotides: TGTGCCGGTAGACCGGGACATACCAGGGGGGCTTTCTTT. Residues: CAGRPGHTRGAFF. The J gene is TRBJ1-1, the V gene TRBV30; 7 positions match TRBD1. Germline CDR1 GTSNPN, CDR2 SVGIG (reference sequence). The CDR3 is 13 amino acids. V trimming: 8 bases; J trimming: 11 bases; junction bases outside the gene matches: 17. Full variable domain (remainder filled in from reference TRBV30 and TRBJ1-1): SQTIHQWPATLVQPVGSPLSLECTVEGTSNPNLYWYRQAAGRGLQLLFYSVGIGQISSEVPQNLSASRPQDRQFILSSKKLLLSDSGFYLCAGRPGHTRGAFFGQGTRLTVV.

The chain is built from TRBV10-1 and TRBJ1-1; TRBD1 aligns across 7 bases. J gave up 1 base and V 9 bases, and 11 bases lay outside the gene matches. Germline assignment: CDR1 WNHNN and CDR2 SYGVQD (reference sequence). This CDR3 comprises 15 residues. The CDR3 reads CARVKRTGQNTEAFF. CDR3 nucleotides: TGCGCCAGAGTGAAAAGGACAGGCCAGAACACTGAAGCTTTCTTT.

This CDR3 reads CASSLEGEAIGETQYF. CDR3 sequence (DNA): TGCGCCAGCAGCTTGGAAGGGGAGGCCATCGGGGAGACCCAGTACTTC. This chain joins TRBV5-1 and TRBJ2-5; D possibly corresponds to TRBD2 (6 bases). The CDR3 has 16 residues. Germline V gene data show CDR1 as SGHRS and CDR2 as YFSETQ. Between the trimmed V and J ends, which lost 0 bases and 5 bases, there was a span of 17 bases. Full variable domain (remainder filled in from reference TRBV5-1 and TRBJ2-5): KAGVTQTPRYLIKTRGQQVTLSCSPISGHRSVSWYQQTPGQGLQFLFEYFSETQRNKGNFPGRFSGRQFSNSRSEMNVSTLELGDSALYLCASSLEGEAIGETQYFGPGTRLLVL.

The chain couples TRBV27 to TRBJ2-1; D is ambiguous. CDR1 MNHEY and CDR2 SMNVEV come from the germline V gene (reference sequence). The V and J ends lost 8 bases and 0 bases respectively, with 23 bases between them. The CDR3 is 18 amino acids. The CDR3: CASPNGLSPAFSYNEQFF. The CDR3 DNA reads TGTGCCAGCCCGAACGGGCTTTCCCCCGCCTTCTCCTACAATGAGCAGTTCTTC.

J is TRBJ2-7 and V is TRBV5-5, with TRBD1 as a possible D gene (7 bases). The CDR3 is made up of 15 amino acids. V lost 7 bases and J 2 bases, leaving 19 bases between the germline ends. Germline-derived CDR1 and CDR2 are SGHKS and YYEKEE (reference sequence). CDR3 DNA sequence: TGTGCCAGCCAGACCGCCAGGGGGGAACCCTACGAGCAGTACTTC. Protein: CASQTARGEPYEQYF.

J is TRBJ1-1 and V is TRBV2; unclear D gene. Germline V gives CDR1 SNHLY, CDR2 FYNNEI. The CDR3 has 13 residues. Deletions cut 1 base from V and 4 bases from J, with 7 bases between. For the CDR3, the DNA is TGTGCCAGCAGTGAAGGTCCGGGCACTGAAGCTTTCTTT. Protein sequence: CASSEGPGTEAFF.

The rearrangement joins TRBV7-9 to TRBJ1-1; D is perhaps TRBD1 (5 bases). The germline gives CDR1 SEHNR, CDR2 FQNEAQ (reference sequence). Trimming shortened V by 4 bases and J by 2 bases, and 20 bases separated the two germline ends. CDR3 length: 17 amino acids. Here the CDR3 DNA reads TGTGCCAGCAGCTCTTTTTCAGGGAAGGAAATTAACACTGAAGCTTTCTTT. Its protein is CASSSFSGKEINTEAFF. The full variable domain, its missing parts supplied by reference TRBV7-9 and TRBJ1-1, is DTGVSQNPRHKITKRGQNVTFRCDPISEHNRLYWYRQTLGQGPEFLTYFQNEAQLEKSRLLSDRFSAERPKGSFSTLEIQRTEQGDSAMYLCASSSFSGKEINTEAFFGQGTRLTVV.

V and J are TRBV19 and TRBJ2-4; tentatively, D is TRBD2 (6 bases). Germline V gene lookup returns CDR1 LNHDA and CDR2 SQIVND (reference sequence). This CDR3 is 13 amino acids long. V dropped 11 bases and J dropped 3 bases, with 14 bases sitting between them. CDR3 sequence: CASRGRGKNIQYF. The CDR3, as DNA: TGTGCCTCGCGAGGGCGGGGCAAAAACATTCAGTACTTC.

The CDR3 reads CASSSGPLKETQYF. The CDR3 DNA is TGTGCCAGCAGTTCGGGACCCCTCAAAGAGACCCAGTACTTC. This rearrangement joins TRBV6-7 to TRBJ2-5; D assignment may be TRBD1 or TRBD2 (5 bases each). TRBV6-7 is recorded as an ORF, its role being uncertain. The CDR3 is 14 residues long. The V gene lost 4 bases and the J gene lost 3 bases, with 12 bases spanning the gap.

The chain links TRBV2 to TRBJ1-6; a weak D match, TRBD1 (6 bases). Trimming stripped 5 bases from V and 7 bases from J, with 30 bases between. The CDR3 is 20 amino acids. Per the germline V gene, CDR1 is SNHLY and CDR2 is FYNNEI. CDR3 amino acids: CASSPRLGGVFSFGNSPLHF. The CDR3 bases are TGTGCCAGCAGTCCCCGGTTGGGGGGCGTTTTTTCTTTTGGGAATTCACCCCTCCACTTT.

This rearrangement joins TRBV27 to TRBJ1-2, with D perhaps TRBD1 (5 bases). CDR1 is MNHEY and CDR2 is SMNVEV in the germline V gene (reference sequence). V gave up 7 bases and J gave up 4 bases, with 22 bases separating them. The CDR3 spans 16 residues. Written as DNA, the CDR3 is TGTGCCAGCAAATTAAAGGCGGGGCGGCCCTTCTATGGCTACACCTTC. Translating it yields CASKLKAGRPFYGYTF.

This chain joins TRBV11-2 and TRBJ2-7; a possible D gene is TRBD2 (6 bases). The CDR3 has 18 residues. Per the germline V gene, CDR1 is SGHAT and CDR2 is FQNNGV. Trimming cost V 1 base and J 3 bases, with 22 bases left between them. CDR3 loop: CASSLVSRILRGGYEQYF. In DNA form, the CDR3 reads TGTGCCAGCAGCTTAGTGAGCCGGATCCTGCGGGGTGGCTACGAGCAGTACTTC.

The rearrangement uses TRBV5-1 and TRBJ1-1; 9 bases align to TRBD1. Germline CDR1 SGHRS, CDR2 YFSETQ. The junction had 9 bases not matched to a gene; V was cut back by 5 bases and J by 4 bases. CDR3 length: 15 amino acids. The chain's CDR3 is CASRLQGAVITEAFF. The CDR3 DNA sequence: TGCGCCAGCAGATTACAGGGGGCAGTGATCACTGAAGCTTTCTTT.

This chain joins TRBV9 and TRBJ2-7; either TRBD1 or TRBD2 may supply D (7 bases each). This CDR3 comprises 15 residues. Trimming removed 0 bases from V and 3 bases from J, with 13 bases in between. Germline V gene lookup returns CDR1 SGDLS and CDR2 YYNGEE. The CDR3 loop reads CASSVDPRGGYEQYF. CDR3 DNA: TGTGCCAGCAGCGTAGATCCCAGGGGGGGCTACGAGCAGTACTTC.

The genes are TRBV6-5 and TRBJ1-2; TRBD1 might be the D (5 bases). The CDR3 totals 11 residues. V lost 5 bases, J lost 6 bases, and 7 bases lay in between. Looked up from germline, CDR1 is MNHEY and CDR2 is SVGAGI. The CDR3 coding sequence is TGTGCCAGCAGTCAGGGTGATGGCTACACCTTC. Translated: CASSQGDGYTF.